The source of this TCR beta chain is a study of T cell repertoires in cytomegalovirus infection. Study as a whole: Indicated by public TCR beta signatures were CMV infection and matching HLA type. General study points: Cumulated frequencies of public TCR beta families served to identify carriers of CMV plus the relevant HLA. Ex vivo, HLA-C-restricted CMV-specific TCR beta clonotypes prevailed over the rest of the response.

The CDR3 extends over 14 amino acids. Germline V lookup: CDR1 LNHDA, CDR2 SQIVND (reference sequence). Trimming took off 3 bases at V and 4 bases at J, with 10 bases between the two ends. In regard to this clonotype: Its antigen is undetermined.

Each CDR3 protein gets one entry after TCRdb re-called the reads with MiXCR. The data hold about 770,000 distinct CDR3 sequences, with around 29% observed a single time. The chain couples TRBV19 to TRBJ1-5; D unclear. The sequencing here drew on cultured CD8+ T cells from PBMCs, taken from culture after CMV antigen stimulation. The clonotype comes from a human donor in good health (CMV status not recorded). Some clones in this sample may be carry-over from other donors' samples. The CDR3 here is CASSIRPQNQPQHF. The CDR3 DNA sequence: TGTGCCAGTAGTATCAGGCCACAGAATCAGCCCCAGCATTTT.